A selection of T cell receptor beta chains follows, all from one sample in a study of beta chain features in type 1 diabetes. This table comes from immunoSEQ multiplex PCR, and its TCRdb copy is limited to in-frame clones, with some not included. Among 600,000 or so clones listed, around 12% were seen once. The sample consisted of naive CD4+ T cells from blood. All receptors derive from a man under 40 with type 1 diabetes. CDR3s include the opening cysteine and the closing phenylalanine or tryptophan. Fields, in order: J gene, V gene, D gene, clone size, CDR3 DNA, CDR3 protein. D genes are given only for firm matches. The listing skips clone size in some rows; elsewhere it reads once, few, many or a size class.

J: TRBJ1-2; V: TRBV9; D: NA; size: few; DNA: TGTGCCAGCAGCGTAGTAGGGGTCGGCTACACCTTC; CDR3: CASSVVGVGYTF
J: TRBJ1-4; V: TRBV28; D: NA; size: NA; DNA: TGTGCCAGCAGTGCGAACATGGGAAAACTGTTTTTT; CDR3: CASSANMGKLFF
J: TRBJ1-4; V: TRBV9; D: TRBD1; size: NA; DNA: TGTGCCAGCGCTACAGGGGATTCTAATGAAAAACTGTTTTTT; CDR3: CASATGDSNEKLFF
J: TRBJ2-1; V: TRBV29-1; D: TRBD2; size: NA; DNA: TGCAGCGTAGCGGGACTAGCGGGGGGGGCATCTGAGCAGTTCTTC; CDR3: CSVAGLAGGASEQFF
J: TRBJ1-5; V: TRBV18; D: NA; size: few; DNA: TGTGCCAGCTCCCCAGAAGAAAGCAATCAGCCCCAGCATTTT; CDR3: CASSPEESNQPQHF
J: TRBJ1-1; V: TRBV5-1; D: NA; size: once; DNA: TGCGCCAGCAGCCGACTGCCGAACACTGAAGCTTTCTTT; CDR3: CASSRLPNTEAFF
J: TRBJ1-2; V: TRBV5-1; D: NA; size: NA; DNA: TGCGCCAGCAGCTTAGGCGGAGCCATCTCCAATCCTGTTAACTATGGCTACACCTTC; CDR3: CASSLGGAISNPVNYGYTF
J: TRBJ1-2; V: TRBV27; D: NA; size: few; DNA: TGTGCCAGCAGTTTAAGTGGGACCCGGGACCCCCGGACGTATGGCTACACCTTC; CDR3: CASSLSGTRDPRTYGYTF
J: TRBJ2-7; V: TRBV11-2; D: NA; size: NA; DNA: TGTGCCAGCAGCTTAGTCGGCTCCCTCTCCTACGAGCAGTACTTC; CDR3: CASSLVGSLSYEQYF
J: TRBJ1-1; V: TRBV29-1; D: NA; size: NA; DNA: TGCAGCGCCCGGGACACTTATTACACTGAAGCTTTCTTT; CDR3: CSARDTYYTEAFF
J: TRBJ2-6; V: TRBV9; D: TRBD1; size: NA; DNA: TGTGCCAGCAGCACGACAGGGACAGTCGCTGGGGCCAACGTCCTGACTTTC; CDR3: CASSTTGTVAGANVLTF
J: TRBJ2-7; V: TRBV6-5; D: NA; size: NA; DNA: TGTGCCAGCAGTTACTCTGGTCAGGGAGGTCACGAGCAGTACTTC; CDR3: CASSYSGQGGHEQYF
J: TRBJ2-5; V: TRBV5-4; D: NA; size: few; DNA: TGTGCCAGCAGCTTGGCCGGCAGCCAAGAGACCCAGTACTTC; CDR3: CASSLAGSQETQYF
J: TRBJ2-3; V: TRBV27; D: NA; size: NA; DNA: TGTGCCAGCAGGATGAAAGGGACTTCAGATACGCAGTATTTT; CDR3: CASRMKGTSDTQYF
J: TRBJ2-7; V: TRBV6-6; D: TRBD1; size: few; DNA: TGTGCCAGCAGTTACCCGGACAGGGTGACCTACGAGCAGTACTTC; CDR3: CASSYPDRVTYEQYF
J: TRBJ1-1; V: TRBV20-1; D: NA; size: NA; DNA: TGCAGTGCTAGCGGGTTACCGAAAGCTTTCTTT; CDR3: CSASGLPKAFF
J: TRBJ1-1; V: TRBV9; D: NA; size: NA; DNA: TGTGCCAGCAGCGCGACCCAGAACACTGAAGCTTTCTTT; CDR3: CASSATQNTEAFF
J: TRBJ2-6; V: TRBV4-2; D: TRBD1; size: few; DNA: TGTGCCAGCAGCATTGCGGACAGGAAGAGCTCTGGGGCCAACGTCCTGACTTTC; CDR3: CASSIADRKSSGANVLTF
J: TRBJ2-5; V: TRBV20-1; D: NA; size: few; DNA: TGCAGTGCTAACGGGGCGGAGACCCAGTACTTC; CDR3: CSANGAETQYF
J: TRBJ2-3; V: TRBV9; D: TRBD1; size: few; DNA: TGTGCCAGCAGCCCTCGTCCCTTTGGACAGGGCTACACAGATACGCAGTATTTT; CDR3: CASSPRPFGQGYTDTQYF
J: TRBJ2-7; V: TRBV5-4; D: NA; size: few; DNA: TGTGCCAGCAGCTTGCAAGCAGGGAGCTCCTACGAGCAGTACTTC; CDR3: CASSLQAGSSYEQYF
J: TRBJ2-7; V: TRBV6-5; D: NA; size: few; DNA: TGTGCCAGCACTTCCAGGACAGAGAGCTCCTACGAGCAGTACTTC; CDR3: CASTSRTESSYEQYF
J: TRBJ2-1; V: TRBV7-2; D: NA; size: few; DNA: TGTGCCAGCAGCTTAGTGGGGGCCGCTTTTAGTTCGGGTGAGCAGTTCTTC; CDR3: CASSLVGAAFSSGEQFF
J: TRBJ1-1; V: TRBV29-1; D: NA; size: NA; DNA: TGCAGCGCCGAAGGGGTAAACACTGAAGCTTTCTTT; CDR3: CSAEGVNTEAFF
J: TRBJ1-2; V: TRBV27; D: NA; size: NA; DNA: TGTGCCAGCAGCCCCGTAGTCACGGGGGTCTATGGCTACACCTTC; CDR3: CASSPVVTGVYGYTF
J: TRBJ2-7; V: TRBV5-6; D: TRBD2; size: once; DNA: TGTGCCAGCAGCTTGGTTTCGGGGGGCTACGAGCAGTACTTC; CDR3: CASSLVSGGYEQYF
J: TRBJ2-7; V: TRBV7-7; D: TRBD1; size: few; DNA: TGTGCTAGCAGCTATGGGACAGGGGGCTCCTACGAGCAGTACTTC; CDR3: CASSYGTGGSYEQYF
J: TRBJ2-3; V: TRBV20-1; D: NA; size: few; DNA: TGCAGTGCGGGGAGCACAGATACGCAGTATTTT; CDR3: CSAGSTDTQYF
J: TRBJ1-5; V: TRBV7-2; D: NA; size: NA; DNA: TGTGCCAGCAGCTTAGGGGGTCCTAGCAATCAGCCCCAGCATTTT; CDR3: CASSLGGPSNQPQHF
J: TRBJ2-7; V: TRBV27; D: TRBD1; size: NA; DNA: TGTGCCACCGGGACAGCCGTGGCCGACGAGCAGTACTTC; CDR3: CATGTAVADEQYF
J: TRBJ2-3; V: TRBV10-3; D: NA; size: NA; DNA: TGTGCCATCAGTGAGTCCAGACAGAACACAGATACGCAGTATTTT; CDR3: CAISESRQNTDTQYF
J: TRBJ2-1; V: TRBV5-1; D: TRBD1; size: NA; DNA: TGCGCCAGCAGCCCCCTGACAGGGACGAGCTCCTACAATGAGCAGTTCTTC; CDR3: CASSPLTGTSSYNEQFF
J: TRBJ1-2; V: TRBV14; D: NA; size: NA; DNA: TGTGCCAGCAGCCAAGGGCCGACAGTGGACTATGGCTACACCTTC; CDR3: CASSQGPTVDYGYTF
J: TRBJ2-1; V: TRBV7-9; D: TRBD2; size: NA; DNA: TGTGCCCACGGGACTAGCGCCGATGAGCAGTTCTTC; CDR3: CAHGTSADEQFF
J: TRBJ1-3; V: TRBV5-6; D: NA; size: NA; DNA: TGTGCCAGCAGCCAGAGGACACCACACTCTGGAAACACCATATATTTT; CDR3: CASSQRTPHSGNTIYF
J: TRBJ1-2; V: TRBV9; D: TRBD1; size: NA; DNA: TGTGCCAGCAGCGAGGGGACAGCCCTAGGGGGGAGCTACACCTTC; CDR3: CASSEGTALGGSYTF
J: TRBJ2-4; V: TRBV5-6; D: NA; size: few; DNA: TGTGCCAGCAGCTTGGTCGTCGGCACAGCCAAAAACATTCAGTACTTC; CDR3: CASSLVVGTAKNIQYF
J: TRBJ1-2; V: TRBV5-1; D: NA; size: NA; DNA: TGCGCCAGCGCACCACGTCCTAACTATGGCTACACCTTC; CDR3: CASAPRPNYGYTF
J: TRBJ2-5; V: TRBV5-1; D: TRBD1; size: NA; DNA: TGCGCCAGCAGCCGGACAGGGCAAGAGACCCAGTACTTC; CDR3: CASSRTGQETQYF
J: TRBJ2-1; V: TRBV7-2; D: TRBD2; size: few; DNA: TGTGCCAGCAGCTTTCATCTAGCGGAATACAATGAGCAGTTCTTC; CDR3: CASSFHLAEYNEQFF
J: TRBJ2-7; V: TRBV28; D: TRBD2; size: few; DNA: TGTGCCAGCATCAAGGGAGGGAATTCCTACGAGCAGTACTTC; CDR3: CASIKGGNSYEQYF
J: TRBJ2-3; V: TRBV7-2; D: TRBD1; size: few; DNA: TGTGCCAGCAGCCGGGACAGGTCAGATACGCAGTATTTT; CDR3: CASSRDRSDTQYF
J: TRBJ1-1; V: TRBV4-3; D: NA; size: NA; DNA: TGCGCCAGCAGCGGAACCGGGACACCGATGAACACTGAAGCTTTCTTT; CDR3: CASSGTGTPMNTEAFF
J: TRBJ2-1; V: TRBV23-1; D: NA; size: NA; DNA: TGCGCCAGCAGTCAATCTACGTGCGAGGAGCAGTTCTTC; CDR3: CASSQSTCEEQFF
J: TRBJ2-6; V: TRBV19; D: NA; size: few; DNA: TGTGCCAGTAGTAGGAAGGCTGGGGCCAACGTCCTGACTTTC; CDR3: CASSRKAGANVLTF
J: TRBJ1-5; V: TRBV15; D: TRBD1; size: few; DNA: TGTGCCACCAGCAGGACGGGACAGACCTTCAATCAGCCCCAGCATTTT; CDR3: CATSRTGQTFNQPQHF
J: TRBJ2-1; V: TRBV4-2; D: NA; size: NA; DNA: TGTGCCAGCAGCCAAGATCTTGCCGAGAATGAGCAGTTCTTC; CDR3: CASSQDLAENEQFF
J: TRBJ2-5; V: TRBV5-1; D: TRBD2; size: few; DNA: TGCGCCAGCAGCTTCGGGACTAGCGGCGAGGAGACCCAGTACTTC; CDR3: CASSFGTSGEETQYF
J: TRBJ1-2; V: TRBV13; D: NA; size: NA; DNA: TGTGCCAGCAGCTCGGGCCCTACCAACTATGGCTACACCTTC; CDR3: CASSSGPTNYGYTF
J: TRBJ1-2; V: TRBV5-1; D: NA; size: few; DNA: TGCGCCAGCAGCGGGGCGGAGGGGATCTATGGCTACACCTTC; CDR3: CASSGAEGIYGYTF
J: TRBJ2-7; V: TRBV18; D: NA; size: few; DNA: TGTGCCAGCTCACCCTCGTTGGAGCACGAGCAGTACTTC; CDR3: CASSPSLEHEQYF
J: TRBJ2-7; V: TRBV7-2; D: NA; size: NA; DNA: TGTGCCAGCAGCTTAGTGGCAGGGTCCGAAAAGCAGTACTTC; CDR3: CASSLVAGSEKQYF
J: TRBJ2-7; V: TRBV4-3; D: NA; size: NA; DNA: TGCGCCAGCAGCCCCGAGAGGGCAGGGGAGATGTACGAGCAGTACTTC; CDR3: CASSPERAGEMYEQYF
J: TRBJ2-1; V: TRBV5-4; D: TRBD1; size: few; DNA: TGTGCCAGCAGCTTGGGGGACAGGGGATGGGAGCAGTTCTTC; CDR3: CASSLGDRGWEQFF
J: TRBJ2-1; V: TRBV27; D: TRBD1; size: few; DNA: TGTGCCAGCAGGGGACAGGGTAATGGTGAGCAGTTCTTC; CDR3: CASRGQGNGEQFF
J: TRBJ1-1; V: TRBV7-2; D: TRBD1; size: NA; DNA: TGTGCCAGCAGCCGACAGGGAGTTAACACTGAAGCTTTCTTT; CDR3: CASSRQGVNTEAFF
J: TRBJ2-3; V: TRBV11-3; D: TRBD2; size: NA; DNA: TGTGCCAGCAGCTTCTCAGCGGGGGCCGGAGATACGCAGTATTTT; CDR3: CASSFSAGAGDTQYF
J: TRBJ1-2; V: TRBV19; D: NA; size: few; DNA: TGTGCCAGTAGTCCACGCCGGGACTTTGACTATGGCTACACCTTC; CDR3: CASSPRRDFDYGYTF
J: TRBJ2-3; V: TRBV5-1; D: TRBD1; size: few; DNA: TGCGCCAGCAGCTTGTGGACAGGGAGCACAGATACGCAGTATTTT; CDR3: CASSLWTGSTDTQYF
J: TRBJ1-6; V: TRBV9; D: NA; size: few; DNA: TGTGCCAGCAGCTCGGCCCCGGGCGGGTCACCCCTCCACTTT; CDR3: CASSSAPGGSPLHF